Below are 27 T cell receptor beta chains sequenced from a single sample in a study of OX40 agonist ivuxolimab in advanced cancers. Here immunoSEQ multiplex PCR was the method, and the copy in TCRdb shows in-frame clones only, minus some. The repertoire holds about 40,000 clones, with approximately 90% as singletons. Here the sequenced sample was CD4+ or CD8+ T cells sorted from blood, taken in a trial of the OX40 agonist ivuxolimab. The receptor source for this set is an adult with an advanced solid tumor such as melanoma, head and neck, liver or kidney cancer.

The genes are TRBV11-1 and TRBJ2-7, with D unclear. Trimming cost V 5 bases and J 6 bases, with 14 bases left between them. The length of the CDR3 is 13 residues. Germline values: CDR1 SGHAT, CDR2 FQDESV (reference sequence). The DNA of the CDR3 is TGTGCCAGCAGCCAAAACGTCCGAGGCGAGCAGTACTTC. It is translated as CASSQNVRGEQYF.

As for this clone: Other DNA sequences from this sample encode an identical CDR3 as well. V gene TRBV6-4 combines with J gene TRBJ2-1; 7 bases line up with TRBD2. This CDR3 is 15 amino acids long. The V segment lost 2 bases and the J segment 3 bases; nucleotides outside the gene matches: 4. Per germline, CDR1 MRHNA and CDR2 SNTAGT. The CDR3 loop reads CASSDRASGYNEQFF. DNA for the CDR3: TGTGCCAGCAGTGACCGGGCTAGCGGCTACAATGAGCAGTTCTTC.

The V and J genes are TRBV7-8 and TRBJ2-1; 7 bases are a match to TRBD2. Germline V gene lookup returns CDR1 SGHVS and CDR2 FQNEAQ. The CDR3 is 16 residues long. Trimming took 5 bases from V and 1 from J; bases not matched to a gene: 8. CDR3 sequence: CASSPLTGGSYNEQFF. In nucleotides, the CDR3 is TGTGCCAGCAGCCCCTTAACGGGAGGTTCCTACAATGAGCAGTTCTTC.

The J gene is TRBJ2-1, the V gene TRBV6-4; TRBD1 might be the D (6 bases). The germline CDR1 and CDR2 sequences are MRHNA and SNTAGT. This CDR3 region has 13 residues. V lost 6 bases to trimming and J lost 7 bases, with 13 bases between them. The chain's CDR3 is CASSTGTPNEQFF. CDR3 coding DNA: TGTGCCAGCAGCACAGGGACACCTAATGAGCAGTTCTTC.

The chain carries TRBV19 and TRBJ2-1, with D tentatively TRBD2 (5 bases). Trimming left V 6 bases short and J 8 bases short, with 11 bases between. CDR3 length equals 12 residues. CDR1 and CDR2 (germline): LNHDA, SQIVND (reference sequence). DNA of the CDR3: TGTGCCAGTAGCACTAGTCTCGATGAGCAGTTCTTC. Protein product: CASSTSLDEQFF.

The V and J genes are TRBV6-5 and TRBJ2-7, with D possibly being TRBD1 (6 bases). The length of the CDR3 is 15 residues. V shed 1 base and J shed 4 bases, with 14 bases lying between them. In germline, CDR1 is MNHEY, CDR2 SVGAGI. CDR3 nucleotide sequence: TGTGCCAGCAGTTACTTGGACGGCCAGGGGTACGAGCAGTACTTC. Translated, it gives CASSYLDGQGYEQYF.

The CDR3 region has the DNA TGTGCCAGCAGCGAGGAACTGGGGAATTCACCCCTCCACTTT. It specifies CASSEELGNSPLHF. The rearrangement uses TRBV9 and TRBJ1-6; D is uncertain. Trimming pared 3 bases from V and 7 bases from J, leaving 11 bases between. The CDR3 runs to 14 residues. Germline lookup yields CDR1 SGDLS and CDR2 YYNGEE.

The chain joins TRBV9 to TRBJ2-7; D might be TRBD1 (6 bases). V lost 3 bases to trimming and J lost 3 bases, with 13 bases between them. Germline V gives CDR1 SGDLS, CDR2 YYNGEE. The CDR3 has 14 amino acids. CDR3 nucleotides: TGTGCCAGCAGCGATGGACAGCTAGGCTACGAGCAGTACTTC. It codes for CASSDGQLGYEQYF.

V is TRBV27 and J is TRBJ2-1; TRBD2 aligns across 11 bases. The germline gives CDR1 MNHEY, CDR2 SMNVEV (reference sequence). Trimming at V came to 6 bases and at J to 8 bases, leaving 6 bases not matched to a gene. This CDR3 region has 14 residues. The CDR3 coding sequence is TGTGCCAGCAGCCCTCTAGCGGGAGGCGATGAGCAGTTCTTC. It encodes CASSPLAGGDEQFF.

The chain couples TRBV4-3 to TRBJ1-4; D gene unclear. The CDR3 is made up of 11 amino acids. Germline-derived CDR1 and CDR2 are LGHNA and YSLEER. Trimming stripped 6 bases from V and 8 bases from J, with 7 bases between. The CDR3 here is CASRRGEKLFF. The CDR3 nucleotides are TGCGCCAGCAGACGTGGGGAAAAACTGTTTTTT.

This clone was detected a few times. The chain is built from TRBV27 and TRBJ2-5; the D gene is possibly TRBD2 (6 bases). The CDR3 has 15 amino acids. Trimming shortened V by 5 bases and J by 5 bases, and 18 bases separated the two germline ends. Germline CDR1 is MNHEY and CDR2 is SMNVEV (reference sequence). As DNA, the CDR3 is TGTGCCAGCAGTCCTCGCTGGGGGGTATGGGAGACCCAGTACTTC. It specifies CASSPRWGVWETQYF.

This chain joins TRBV5-4 and TRBJ2-5, with 9 bases aligning to TRBD2. Looked up from germline, CDR1 is SGHNT and CDR2 is YYREEE (reference sequence). V was pared by 4 bases and J by 5 bases, with 9 bases of the junction left unmatched. The CDR3 sequence is 15 residues long. Here the CDR3 DNA reads TGTGCCAGCAGCCCGAGGACTAGCGTTAAGGAGACCCAGTACTTC. Translating it yields CASSPRTSVKETQYF.

The chain joins TRBV27 to TRBJ2-1; 7 bases align to TRBD1. The CDR3 covers 15 residues. Germline CDR1 and CDR2: MNHEY and SMNVEV (reference sequence). Germline trimming cut 5 bases from V and 0 bases from J; bases unmatched to any gene: 4. This CDR3 is CASSTGTDSYNEQFF. The CDR3 bases are TGTGCCAGCAGTACGGGGACAGACTCCTACAATGAGCAGTTCTTC.

V is TRBV10-3 and J is TRBJ2-7; TRBD2 might be the D (5 bases). The ends were cut back, 11 bases at V and 0 bases at J, with 14 bases in the middle. There are 13 residues in the CDR3. CDR1 and CDR2 (germline): ENHRY, SYGVKD. The CDR3 DNA follows: TGTGCCGTCCGGCCTGGGAGCTCCTACGAGCAGTACTTC. Amino acids: CAVRPGSSYEQYF.

The rearrangement uses TRBV5-1 and TRBJ1-1; maybe TRBD1 (5 bases). Germline V gene lookup returns CDR1 SGHRS and CDR2 YFSETQ. The CDR3 runs to 15 residues. Trimming shortened V by 4 bases and J by 2 bases, and 15 bases separated the two germline ends. The chain's CDR3 is CASSPRAGVNTEAFF. DNA for the CDR3: TGCGCCAGCAGCCCACGGGCGGGGGTAAACACTGAAGCTTTCTTT.

The V gene is TRBV4-1, the J gene TRBJ2-7; 7 bases line up with TRBD2. Germline V gives CDR1 MGHRA, CDR2 YSYEKL. This CDR3 is 15 amino acids long. With 1 base clipped from V and 7 bases from J, the junction kept 10 bases outside the gene matches. The DNA for the CDR3 is TGCGCCAGCAGCCAAGCCGGGACTAATAGGTGGGAGCAGTACTTC. Residues: CASSQAGTNRWEQYF.

The V gene is TRBV19, the J gene TRBJ2-1; D is perhaps TRBD1 or TRBD2 (5 bases each). This CDR3 region has 16 residues. Germline V gene lookup returns CDR1 LNHDA and CDR2 SQIVND (reference sequence). Trimming shortened V by 10 bases and J by 0 bases, and 19 bases separated the two germline ends. The CDR3 DNA reads as TGTGCCAACCAAACGGTAGCGCAGGGCTCCTACAATGAGCAGTTCTTC. This codes for CANQTVAQGSYNEQFF. Drawing the rest from reference TRBV19 and TRBJ2-1, the complete variable domain is DGGITQSPKYLFRKEGQNVTLSCEQNLNHDAMYWYRQDPGQGLRLIYYSQIVNDFQKGDIAEGYSVSREKKESFPLTVTSAQKNPTAFYLCANQTVAQGSYNEQFFGPGTRLTVL.

The chain combines TRBV4-1 with TRBJ1-2, with D maybe TRBD1 (6 bases). Trimming cost V 0 bases and J 4 bases, with 15 bases left between them. Germline values: CDR1 MGHRA, CDR2 YSYEKL. This CDR3 spans 16 amino acids. This chain's CDR3 is CASSQEAGQRFYGYTF. The CDR3, as DNA: TGCGCCAGCAGCCAAGAGGCGGGACAACGTTTCTATGGCTACACCTTC.

This clone was recorded a few times. This chain links TRBV21-1 with TRBJ2-1; the D segment call TRBD1 is taken from the table without a DNA check. TRBV21-1 is a pseudogene locus. The CDR3 is 14 residues long. DNA for the CDR3: TGTGCCAGCAGCAACGGGACAGGGATAAATGAGCAGTTCTTC. Encoded protein: CASSNGTGINEQFF.

This clone was recorded only once. The gene calls are TRBV11-2 and TRBJ2-3, with D tentatively TRBD1 (6 bases). The CDR3 consists of 15 residues. CDR1 and CDR2 from the germline V gene are SGHAT and FQNNGV. V dropped 5 bases and J dropped 2 bases, with 14 bases sitting between them. The chain's CDR3 is CASSGGRAATDTQYF. The DNA of the CDR3 is TGTGCCAGCAGCGGGGGCAGGGCGGCCACAGATACGCAGTATTTT.

This sequence joins TRBV27 and TRBJ2-2; D is unclear. Trimming left V 5 bases short and J 4 bases short, with 11 bases between. CDR3 size: 14 residues. CDR1 is MNHEY and CDR2 is SMNVEV in the germline V gene (reference sequence). The CDR3 reads CASSPHGVTGELFF. The CDR3 DNA reads TGTGCCAGCAGTCCCCACGGTGTCACCGGGGAGCTGTTTTTT.

The gene calls are TRBV28 and TRBJ2-7; TRBD1 might be the D (6 bases). V gave up 1 base and J gave up 4 bases, with 11 bases separating them. The CDR3 runs 14 residues. CDR1 is MDHEN, CDR2 SYDVKM, per germline. CDR3 loop: CASSLFGQSYEQYF. The CDR3 nucleotides are TGTGCCAGCAGTTTATTCGGACAGAGTTACGAGCAGTACTTC.

This chain's CDR3 is CASSPRVWRGGYEQYF. As DNA, the CDR3 is TGTGCCAGCAGCCCGCGGGTATGGAGGGGCGGCTACGAGCAGTACTTC. The chain recombines TRBV25-1 with TRBJ2-7; D perhaps matches TRBD2 (6 bases). CDR1 is MGHDK and CDR2 is SYGVNS in the germline V gene. The CDR3 has 16 residues. V was pared by 6 bases and J by 3 bases, with 21 bases between.

The chain carries TRBV9 and TRBJ2-1; TRBD2 aligns across 11 bases. CDR1 and CDR2 from the germline V gene are SGDLS and YYNGEE. The V gene end was trimmed by 3 bases and the J gene end by 5 bases; junction bases not matched to a gene: 10. The CDR3 is 17 residues long. The chain's CDR3 is CASSAPGTSGINNEQFF. The CDR3 region has the DNA TGTGCCAGCAGCGCCCCTGGGACTAGCGGAATAAACAATGAGCAGTTCTTC.

The CDR3 region is CASSVIRAGSRITTTRQYF. DNA of the CDR3: TGTGCCAGCAGTGTAATCAGGGCTGGTTCTAGAATAACTACTACGAGGCAGTACTTC. The chain is built from TRBV6-1 and TRBJ2-7, with D maybe TRBD1 (5 bases). Germline CDR1 MNHNS, CDR2 SASEGT. Trimming removed 4 bases from V and 9 bases from J, with 34 bases in between. The CDR3 has 19 amino acids.

The J gene is TRBJ2-1, the V gene TRBV5-1; 11 positions agree with TRBD2. The germline V gene has CDR1 SGHRS and CDR2 YFSETQ. V trimming: 1 base; J trimming: 8 bases; junction bases outside the gene matches: 11. There are 17 residues in the CDR3. CDR3 region: CASSLRLAGGPGDEQFF. CDR3 DNA sequence: TGCGCCAGCAGCTTGAGGTTAGCGGGAGGGCCGGGAGATGAGCAGTTCTTC.

The genes are TRBV7-9 and TRBJ2-7; no firm D call. V lost 8 bases, J lost 3 bases, and 20 bases lay in between. CDR1 SEHNR and CDR2 FQNEAQ come from the germline V gene (reference sequence). The CDR3 has 15 residues. CDR3 DNA sequence: TGTGCCAGCGGTTGGTTTGGAGCCTCTAGCTACGAGCAGTACTTC. Its translation: CASGWFGASSYEQYF.